A single sample gave rise to the 23 T cell receptor beta chains below, sequenced in a study of T cells in Graves' hyperthyroidism and ophthalmopathy. The source material, RNA transcripts, was used to amplify TCR beta CDR3 regions. The TCR CDR3 first-round RT-PCR relied on the HTBI primer set. TCRdb reprocessed the multiplex PCR reads with MiXCR, giving one entry per CDR3 protein. This sample has 600,000 or so distinct CDR3 sequences, with around 15% found just once. What was sequenced was blood. These receptors were obtained from a woman aged 45-59 years with Graves' ophthalmopathy.

The DNA for the CDR3 is TGCGCCAGCAGCCAAGATCGGGGGTTAACCCCTCCTGCTTACGATGAGCAGTTCTTC. Translating it yields CASSQDRGLTPPAYDEQFF. This sequence joins TRBV4-3 and TRBJ2-1; weak D call: TRBD2 (6 bases). V was pared by 0 bases and J by 8 bases, with 26 bases between. This CDR3 is 19 amino acids long. CDR1 is LGHNA, CDR2 YSLEER, per germline.

This clonotype was observed many times. CDR3 residues: CASSFGLAGVVEQYF. The CDR3 nucleotides are TGTGCCAGCAGCTTCGGACTAGCGGGAGTTGTCGAGCAGTACTTC. The chain combines TRBV7-2 with TRBJ2-7, with 13 bases matching TRBD2. Unmatched junction bases numbered 5, after V lost 3 bases and J lost 6 bases. This CDR3 is 15 amino acids long. Germline lookup yields CDR1 SGHTA and CDR2 FQGNSA.

The chain couples TRBV6-1 to TRBJ2-7; tentatively, D is TRBD1 or TRBD2 (5 bases each). Per germline, CDR1 MNHNS and CDR2 SASEGT. V was pared by 7 bases and J by 5 bases, with 15 bases between. CDR3 length equals 13 residues. CDR3 in amino acids: CASKLGTYDEQYF. The DNA of the CDR3 is TGTGCCAGCAAACTGGGGACCTACGACGAGCAGTACTTC.

The chain joins TRBV2 to TRBJ2-1; D possibly corresponds to TRBD2 (5 bases). V lost 6 bases, J lost 10 bases, and 16 bases lay in between. The CDR3 contains 13 residues. Germline V gives CDR1 SNHLY, CDR2 FYNNEI. CDR3 DNA: TGTGCCAGCAGCTTAATGAGCGGAGAAGAGCAGTTCTTC. Translated, it gives CASSLMSGEEQFF.

This clonotype was seen a single time. V usage is TRBV25-1 and J usage is TRBJ2-2; D unresolved. CDR3 size: 14 residues. Trimming took 1 base from V and 6 from J, leaving 9 bases between them. CDR1 is MGHDK, CDR2 SYGVNS, per germline. CDR3 in amino acids: CASSESRPAGELFF. CDR3 DNA: TGTGCCAGCAGTGAATCGCGGCCAGCCGGGGAGCTGTTTTTT.

At least ten counts were recorded for this clonotype. The CDR3 region has the DNA TGCAGTGCTAGAGATCACGGACAGGGGTATGAAAAACTGTTTTTT. This encodes CSARDHGQGYEKLFF. The chain recombines TRBV20-1 with TRBJ1-4, with 9 nucleotides matching TRBD1. There are 15 residues in the CDR3. V shed 0 bases, J shed 6 bases, and the junction held 5 bases outside the gene matches. Germline CDR1 reads DFQATT; CDR2 reads SNEGSKA (reference sequence).

This clonotype was seen more than once but under ten times. The V gene is TRBV28, the J gene TRBJ1-1; D perhaps matches TRBD1 (5 bases). V was clipped by 4 bases and J by 1 base, with 7 bases between them. This CDR3 comprises 13 residues. Germline V CDR1 and CDR2: MDHEN, SYDVKM. CDR3 nucleotides: TGTGCCAGCAGTTCAGGGAAGAACACTGAAGCTTTCTTT. This codes for CASSSGKNTEAFF.

This clonotype was counted between two and nine times. Since a much larger clone is just one base distant, this may be a read error. The rearrangement joins TRBV30 to TRBJ1-1, with a weak D call TRBD1 (6 bases). Germline V gives CDR1 GTSNPN, CDR2 SVGIG (reference sequence). This CDR3 has 11 residues. The V gene lost 5 bases and the J gene lost 11 bases, with 15 bases spanning the gap. This CDR3 reads CAWAYGGLAFF. The CDR3 region has the DNA TGTGCCTGGGCGTACGGGGGCTTGGCTTTCTTT.

This clonotype was seen only a few times. This chain joins TRBV4-1 and TRBJ1-1; D possibly corresponds to TRBD1 (5 bases). V was clipped by 0 bases and J by 2 bases, with 13 bases between them. The germline CDR1 and CDR2 sequences are MGHRA and YSYEKL. The CDR3 has 16 amino acids. CDR3 in DNA: TGCGCCAGCAGCCAAGATCATCAGGGTGGAAACACTGAAGCTTTCTTT. Amino acids: CASSQDHQGGNTEAFF.

This clonotype has a count of ten or more. The V gene is TRBV20-1, the J gene TRBJ1-2; tentative D call: TRBD1 (5 bases). The CDR3 is 14 amino acids. V lost 0 bases and J 2 bases, leaving 10 bases between the germline ends. CDR1 and CDR2 (germline): DFQATT, SNEGSKA (reference sequence). CDR3 sequence (DNA): TGCAGTGCTAGAGATGACAGAAGCAACTATGGCTACACCTTC. Translating gives CSARDDRSNYGYTF.

This clonotype was picked up a small number of times. The chain couples TRBV30 to TRBJ2-3; TRBD2 agrees at 10 bases. Losses at the gene ends were 0 bases for V and 2 bases for J; bases not matched to a gene: 8. The CDR3 totals 17 residues. Germline CDR1 and CDR2: GTSNPN and SVGIG (reference sequence). CDR3 sequence: CAWSVRRTSGTTDTQYF. The CDR3 nucleotides are TGTGCCTGGAGTGTACGCCGGACTAGCGGAACCACAGATACGCAGTATTTT.

This clonotype occurred many times. The chain links TRBV27 to TRBJ2-3; TRBD1 matches 11 bases. Germline V gene data show CDR1 as MNHEY and CDR2 as SMNVEV (reference sequence). After removal of 8 bases from V and 6 bases from J, the junction contained 10 bases not matched to a gene. The CDR3 runs 15 residues. CDR3 DNA: TGTGCCAGCTCCCTAGGACAGGGGGCGAGGGATACGCAGTATTTT. Amino acid sequence: CASSLGQGARDTQYF.

This chain connects TRBV9 to TRBJ2-7; 10 bases line up with TRBD1. The germline V gene encodes CDR1 SGDLS and CDR2 YYNGEE. Losses at the gene ends were 0 bases for V and 6 bases for J; bases not matched to a gene: 9. This CDR3 has 16 residues. The CDR3 sequence is CASSVEDLGQGLEQYF. CDR3 nucleotide sequence: TGTGCCAGCAGCGTAGAGGATTTGGGACAGGGGCTCGAGCAGTACTTC.

In this sample, this clonotype turned up a few times. The chain employs TRBV20-1 and TRBJ1-1; TRBD1 matches at 7 bases. The CDR3 sequence is 15 residues long. The V gene end was trimmed by 4 bases and the J gene end by 3 bases; junction bases not matched to a gene: 11. CDR1 is DFQATT and CDR2 is SNEGSKA in the germline V gene (reference sequence). CDR3 loop: CSANTLTGRDTEAFF. The CDR3 DNA sequence: TGCAGTGCTAATACTCTGACAGGGAGAGACACTGAAGCTTTCTTT.

This clonotype has a count of ten or more. V is TRBV28 and J is TRBJ2-3, with 10 bases identical to TRBD2. The CDR3 has 16 amino acids. Germline V gene data show CDR1 as MDHEN and CDR2 as SYDVKM. The ends lost 5 bases at V and 4 bases at J; junction bases unmatched: 9. The CDR3 sequence: CASSQLSGRGSDTQYF. The CDR3 DNA reads as TGTGCCAGCAGTCAACTCAGCGGGAGGGGGTCAGATACGCAGTATTTT.

This clonotype was counted many times. J is TRBJ2-7 and V is TRBV5-1, with a weak D call TRBD1 (7 bases). CDR1 is SGHRS and CDR2 is YFSETQ in the germline V gene. Trimming stripped 0 bases from V and 2 bases from J, with 18 bases between. This CDR3 region has 17 residues. In DNA, the CDR3 is TGCGCCAGCAGCTTGGGACATAGACAGGGAGGACCCTACGAGCAGTACTTC. Translating gives CASSLGHRQGGPYEQYF.

The rearrangement links TRBV28 to TRBJ2-7, with 9 bases aligning to TRBD1. Germline V gene sequence: CDR1 MDHEN, CDR2 SYDVKM. With V trimmed by 9 bases and J by 5 bases, 8 bases remained unmatched. CDR3 length equals 13 residues. The CDR3 region has the DNA TGTGCCAGTGAGGGACAGGGTACCCACGAGCAGTACTTC. Residues: CASEGQGTHEQYF.

There are many counts of this clonotype. The J gene is TRBJ2-3, the V gene TRBV12-3 or TRBV12-4; 7 bases agree with TRBD2. This CDR3 is 15 amino acids long. The V and J ends lost 6 bases and 0 bases, in that order; junction bases with no gene match: 6. CDR3: CASRRNSGSTDTQYF. The CDR3 DNA reads as TGTGCCAGCAGACGGAATAGCGGGAGCACAGATACGCAGTATTTT.

This clonotype was seen a few times. The chain couples TRBV24-1 to TRBJ2-1; 9 nucleotides agree with TRBD2. With V trimmed by 2 bases and J by 15 bases, 4 bases remained unmatched. The germline V gene has CDR1 KGHDR and CDR2 SFDVKD. The CDR3 is 12 amino acids. The DNA of the CDR3 is TGTGCCACCAGTGATTCTAGCGGGATCCCGTTCTTC. It yields the protein CATSDSSGIPFF.

This clonotype was detected a few times. The gene calls are TRBV24-1 and TRBJ2-5; TRBD1 might be the D (5 bases). In germline, CDR1 is KGHDR, CDR2 SFDVKD. The V end lost 4 bases, the J end lost 2 bases, and 16 bases lay between the germline ends. The CDR3 is made up of 16 amino acids. The CDR3 region is CATSDGPKGIQETQYF. CDR3 bases: TGTGCCACCAGTGACGGGCCAAAGGGGATTCAAGAGACCCAGTACTTC.

This clonotype was recorded a few times. CDR3 nucleotides: TGTGCCAGCAGCCAAGAATTTGACCCCCAGGAGCAGTACTTC. Amino acids: CASSQEFDPQEQYF. V gene TRBV3-1 combines with J gene TRBJ2-7, with no clear D. From germline, CDR1 is LGHDT and CDR2 YNNKEL (reference sequence). This CDR3 comprises 14 residues. Trimming shortened V by 0 bases and J by 7 bases, and 13 bases separated the two germline ends.

This clonotype came up many times. The chain recombines TRBV20-1 with TRBJ2-3; no clear D gene. With 0 bases removed from V and 1 base from J, the gap between germline ends came to 14 bases. Germline values: CDR1 DFQATT, CDR2 SNEGSKA (reference sequence). The CDR3 is 16 amino acids. CDR3 sequence reads: CSARDPARSGTDTQYF. CDR3 nucleotide sequence: TGCAGTGCTAGAGATCCGGCGAGGAGCGGCACAGATACGCAGTATTTT.

This clonotype was counted many times. This CDR3 reads CASIWTSGRMNEQFF. The CDR3, as DNA: TGTGCCAGCATCTGGACTAGCGGGAGAATGAATGAGCAGTTCTTC. The genes are TRBV2 and TRBJ2-1, with TRBD2 identical over 13 bases. Germline V gene lookup returns CDR1 SNHLY and CDR2 FYNNEI. Trimming removed 7 bases from V and 7 bases from J; junction bases left unmatched: 7. The CDR3 runs 15 residues.